This TCR beta chain is drawn from a study of blood T cell repertoires in COVID-19. The data were produced by immunoSEQ multiplex PCR, yet TCRdb's version contains in-frame clones alone and is incomplete. The table records around 300,000 clones, roughly 85% of them present only once. Those enrolled, adults aged roughly 18 to 90 years, came from about two dozen US areas. Among Cohort 3 donors, those recovered had two negative PCRs, clearance, or symptom resolution. Trimming pared 5 bases from V and 0 bases from J, leaving 14 bases between. Germline CDR1 is KGHSY and CDR2 is FQNENV. This CDR3 region has 16 residues.

The sequenced sample consisted of PBMCs or T cells enriched from blood (not recorded which). J is TRBJ1-3 and V is TRBV16; no firm D call. The receptor was derived from a middle-aged woman who had recovered from COVID-19. CDR3 sequence (DNA): TGTGCCAGCAGCACCCTGACTCCTAGCTCTGGAAACACCATATATTTT. Its protein is CASSTLTPSSGNTIYF. The variable domain in full, with the rest retrieved from reference TRBV16 and TRBJ1-3, is GEEVAQTPKHLVRGEGQKAKLYCAPIKGHSYVFWYQQVLKNEFKFLISFQNENVFDETGMPKERFSAKCLPNSPCSLEIQATKLEDSAVYFCASSTLTPSSGNTIYFGEGSWLTVV.